The entry that follows covers one TCR beta chain sequence. PCR of TCRalpha and TCRbeta cDNA was nested, with two rounds of about 15 and 9 cycles. TCRdb reprocessed the 5' RACE reads, keeping one entry per CDR3 protein, no DNA. The sample has about 150,000 distinct CDR3 sequences. These data belong to a study of monozygotic twins with inflammatory bowel disease. The V gene's germline CDR1 is MNHNS and CDR2 SASEGT. CDR3 length equals 12 residues. Source material: blood. The receptor was derived from a human donor with ulcerative colitis or Crohn's disease, or a healthy co-twin of an affected twin (not recorded which). This chain links TRBV6-1 with TRBJ1-1. This CDR3 is CASRTLQTEAFF.